The 11 T cell receptor beta chains below were found in one sample sequenced in a study of blood T cell repertoires in COVID-19. Clones were sequenced by immunoSEQ multiplex PCR, and TCRdb holds only the in-frame ones, with some missing. Seen here are 110,000 to 150,000 clones, around 89% observed once, and the top ten hold around 2.9%. The sequencing sample was made of peripheral blood. The receptors shown here come from a man between 60 and 75 years old with active or convalescent COVID-19.

This chain uses TRBV19 with TRBJ1-1; 9 nucleotides match TRBD1. CDR1 LNHDA and CDR2 SQIVND come from the germline V gene (reference sequence). The trim removed 5 bases at V and 5 bases at J, leaving 6 bases unmatched. CDR3 length: 14 residues. The CDR3 reads CASSVDRGWTEAFF. The DNA for the CDR3 is TGTGCCAGTAGTGTGGACAGGGGTTGGACTGAAGCTTTCTTT.

The V gene is TRBV30, the J gene TRBJ1-1; 7 nucleotides match TRBD1. CDR1 GTSNPN and CDR2 SVGIG come from the germline V gene (reference sequence). Losses at the gene ends were 3 bases for V and 4 bases for J; bases not matched to a gene: 8. The CDR3 contains 14 residues. The CDR3 here is CAWSPGQELTEAFF. Here the CDR3 DNA reads TGTGCCTGGAGCCCCGGACAGGAACTCACTGAAGCTTTCTTT.

The chain links TRBV19 to TRBJ1-5; TRBD1 aligns across 9 bases. CDR3 size: 16 residues. In germline, CDR1 is LNHDA, CDR2 SQIVND (reference sequence). J gave up 4 bases and V 7 bases, and 11 bases lay outside the gene matches. The CDR3 sequence is CASTLTDRGRNQPQHF. CDR3 nucleotides: TGTGCCAGTACCCTGACGGACAGGGGTAGGAATCAGCCCCAGCATTTT.

The J gene is TRBJ1-5, the V gene TRBV5-8; 10 bases fit TRBD1. Germline CDR1 reads SGHTS; CDR2 reads YDEGEE. This CDR3 region has 15 residues. V was clipped by 6 bases and J by 5 bases; unmatched bases: 8. The CDR3 sequence is CASTRSGTGDQPQHF. CDR3 nucleotide sequence: TGTGCCAGCACTAGATCCGGGACAGGGGATCAGCCCCAGCATTTT.

V is TRBV5-5 and J is TRBJ1-5; maybe TRBD1 (6 bases). This CDR3 region has 13 residues. V was trimmed by 0 bases and J by 6 bases, leaving 7 bases between them. The germline CDR1 and CDR2 sequences are SGHKS and YYEKEE (reference sequence). The CDR3 region has the DNA TGTGCCAGCAGCTTGGCAGGGGTTCAGCCCCAGCATTTT. Protein sequence: CASSLAGVQPQHF.

V gene TRBV28 combines with J gene TRBJ2-3; 9 positions agree with TRBD1. Germline CDR1 is MDHEN and CDR2 is SYDVKM. The CDR3 has 16 amino acids. With V trimmed by 7 bases and J by 1 base, 9 bases remained unmatched. The CDR3 DNA reads as TGTGCCAGCACCCTCTGGGGACAGGGCGGCACAGATACGCAGTATTTT. Its translation: CASTLWGQGGTDTQYF.

This clone was counted a single time. This sequence joins TRBV19 and TRBJ2-1; tentatively, D is TRBD1 (6 bases). This CDR3 is built from 12 residues. Trimming cost V 4 bases and J 10 bases, with 11 bases left between them. Per the germline V gene, CDR1 is LNHDA and CDR2 is SQIVND (reference sequence). The CDR3 loop reads CASSTGAREQFF. The DNA for the CDR3 is TGTGCCAGTAGTACAGGGGCCCGGGAGCAGTTCTTC.

This clone was observed once. The rearrangement links TRBV4-1 to TRBJ2-7, with 9 bases that match TRBD1. Germline V gene lookup returns CDR1 MGHRA and CDR2 YSYEKL. Losses at the gene ends were 1 base for V and 3 bases for J; bases not matched to a gene: 16. This CDR3 is 19 amino acids long. The CDR3 region is CASSQVKGTGFARNYEQYF. CDR3 DNA sequence: TGCGCCAGCAGCCAAGTAAAAGGGACAGGGTTCGCTCGGAACTACGAGCAGTACTTC.

This clone has only one observation. The genes are TRBV9 and TRBJ2-3; 8 nucleotides agree with TRBD2. V shed 0 bases and J 1 base; nucleotides not matched to a gene: 13. CDR1 and CDR2 (germline): SGDLS, YYNGEE. The CDR3 extends over 19 amino acids. The CDR3 DNA reads as TGTGCCAGCAGCGTAGATTGGTGGAGTGATAGCGGGGGCACAGATACGCAGTATTTT. Protein: CASSVDWWSDSGGTDTQYF.

V is TRBV6-5 and J is TRBJ2-5; 11 bases line up with TRBD2. This CDR3 has 15 amino acids. V gave up 8 bases and J gave up 2 bases; unmatched junction bases: 7. CDR1 MNHEY and CDR2 SVGAGI come from the germline V gene. CDR3 DNA sequence: TGTGCCAGCGGGGGGACTAGCGGAGGACAAGAGACCCAGTACTTC. Translation gives CASGGTSGGQETQYF.

J is TRBJ1-2 and V is TRBV30; 7 nucleotides match TRBD1. From germline, CDR1 is GTSNPN and CDR2 SVGIG (reference sequence). This CDR3 comprises 15 residues. Trimming cost V 0 bases and J 7 bases; bases outside gene matches: 11. DNA of the CDR3: TGTGCCTGGAGTGTACTCGTCAGGGGGACGGCTGGCTACACCTTC. This gives the protein CAWSVLVRGTAGYTF.